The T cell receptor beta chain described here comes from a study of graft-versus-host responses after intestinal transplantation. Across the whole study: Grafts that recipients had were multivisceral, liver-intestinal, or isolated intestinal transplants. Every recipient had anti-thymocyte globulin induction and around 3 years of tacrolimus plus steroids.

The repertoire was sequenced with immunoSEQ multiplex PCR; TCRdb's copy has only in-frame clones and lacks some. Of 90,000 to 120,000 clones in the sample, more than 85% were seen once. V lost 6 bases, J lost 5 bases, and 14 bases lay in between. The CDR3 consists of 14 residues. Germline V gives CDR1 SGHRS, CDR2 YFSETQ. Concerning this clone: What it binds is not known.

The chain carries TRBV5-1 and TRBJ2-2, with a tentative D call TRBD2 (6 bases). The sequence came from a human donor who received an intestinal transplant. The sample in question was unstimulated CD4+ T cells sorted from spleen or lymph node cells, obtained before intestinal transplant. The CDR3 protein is CASMALAATGELFF. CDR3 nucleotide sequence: TGCGCCAGCATGGCCTTAGCGGCGACCGGGGAGCTGTTTTTT.